Here is one TCR beta chain with its context. No antigen is known for it. This sample is drawn from a study of T cell repertoires in cytomegalovirus infection. Study findings and constraints: HLA-C-restricted CMV-specific TCR beta clonotypes were dominant in the ex vivo response. CMV carriers having the relevant HLA were flagged by cumulative public TCR beta family frequency.

A single record per CDR3 protein comes from TCRdb applying MiXCR to the reads. The data hold fewer than 350,000 distinct CDR3 sequences, with roughly 28% observed a single time. The CDR3 runs 14 residues. V was pared by 0 bases and J by 1 base, with 6 bases between. Germline V gives CDR1 MNHEY, CDR2 SVGEGT. The receptor comes from a human donor in good health (CMV status not recorded). Some clones in this sample may be carry-over from other donors' samples. Source: cultured PBMCs, taken from culture after CMV antigen stimulation. This rearrangement joins TRBV6-2 or TRBV6-3 to TRBJ1-1; D call uncertain. Here the CDR3 reads CASSYSPRNTEAFF. DNA of the CDR3: TGTGCCAGCAGTTACTCGCCGAGGAACACTGAAGCTTTCTTT.